This section outlines one TCR beta chain sequence together with its context. This CDR3 contains 13 residues. The protocol was immunoSEQ multiplex PCR, while the TCRdb copy is restricted to in-frame clones and leaves out a portion. The table includes some 220,000 clones, about four fifths detected once. This sample stems from a study of blood T cell repertoires in COVID-19. Sequences were obtained from peripheral blood. The V gene is TRBV21-1, the J gene TRBJ2-7; the table's D call TRBD2 went unverified against the DNA. TRBV21-1 is a pseudogene. This TCR derives from a man aged 50-59 years with acute or convalescent COVID-19. The CDR3 nucleotides are TGTGCCAGCGCGAATGGTGGGGCGGGGGAGCAGTACTTC. Translation: CASANGGAGEQYF.